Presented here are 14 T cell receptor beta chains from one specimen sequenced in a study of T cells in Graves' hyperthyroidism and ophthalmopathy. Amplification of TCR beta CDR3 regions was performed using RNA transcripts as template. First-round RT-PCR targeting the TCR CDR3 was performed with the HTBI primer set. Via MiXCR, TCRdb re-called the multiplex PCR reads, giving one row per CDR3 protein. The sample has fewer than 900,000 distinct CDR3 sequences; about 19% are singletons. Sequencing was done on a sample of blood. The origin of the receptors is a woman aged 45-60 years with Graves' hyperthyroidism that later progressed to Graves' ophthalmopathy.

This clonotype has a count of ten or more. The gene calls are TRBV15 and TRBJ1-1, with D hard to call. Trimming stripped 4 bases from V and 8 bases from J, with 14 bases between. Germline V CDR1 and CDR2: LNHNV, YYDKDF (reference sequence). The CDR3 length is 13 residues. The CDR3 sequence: CATSIMGIGEAFF. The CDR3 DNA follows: TGTGCCACCAGCATTATGGGGATCGGGGAAGCTTTCTTT.

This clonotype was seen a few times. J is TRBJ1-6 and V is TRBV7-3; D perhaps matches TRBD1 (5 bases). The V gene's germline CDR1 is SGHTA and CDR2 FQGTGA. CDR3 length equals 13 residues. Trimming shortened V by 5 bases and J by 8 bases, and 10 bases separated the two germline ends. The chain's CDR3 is CASSPLGDSPLHF. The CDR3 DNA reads TGTGCCAGCAGCCCCCTGGGGGATTCACCCCTCCACTTT. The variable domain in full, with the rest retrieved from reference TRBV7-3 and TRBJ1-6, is GAGVSQTPSNKVTEKGKYVELRCDPISGHTALYWYRQSLGQGPEFLIYFQGTGAADDSGLPNDRFFAVRPEGSVSTLKIQRTERGDSAVYLCASSPLGDSPLHFGNGTRLTVT.

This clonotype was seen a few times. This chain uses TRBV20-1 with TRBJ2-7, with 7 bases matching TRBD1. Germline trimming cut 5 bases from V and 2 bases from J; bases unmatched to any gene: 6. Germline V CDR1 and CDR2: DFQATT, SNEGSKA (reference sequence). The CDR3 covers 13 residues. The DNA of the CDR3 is TGCAGTGCTTTACAGGGGCTAACCTACGAGCAGTACTTC. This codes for CSALQGLTYEQYF.

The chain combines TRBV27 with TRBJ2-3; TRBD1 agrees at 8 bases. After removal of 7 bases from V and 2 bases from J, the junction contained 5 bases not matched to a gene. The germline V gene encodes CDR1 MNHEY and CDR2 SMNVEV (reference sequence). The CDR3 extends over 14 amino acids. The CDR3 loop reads CASNQDRVTDTQYF. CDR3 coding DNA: TGTGCCAGCAACCAGGACAGGGTCACAGATACGCAGTATTTT.

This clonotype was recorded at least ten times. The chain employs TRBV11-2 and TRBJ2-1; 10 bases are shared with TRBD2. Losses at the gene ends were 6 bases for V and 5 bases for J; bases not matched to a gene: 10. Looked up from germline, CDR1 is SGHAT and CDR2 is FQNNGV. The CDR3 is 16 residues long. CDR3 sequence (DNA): TGTGCCAGCAGACCCTCCGGGACTAGCGAAAACAATGAGCAGTTCTTC. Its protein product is CASRPSGTSENNEQFF.

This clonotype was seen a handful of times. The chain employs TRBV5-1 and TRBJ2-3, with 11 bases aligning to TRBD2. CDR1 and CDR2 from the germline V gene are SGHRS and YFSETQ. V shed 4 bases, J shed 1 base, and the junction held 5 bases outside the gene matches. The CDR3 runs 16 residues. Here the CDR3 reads CASSQLTSGGTDTQYF. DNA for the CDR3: TGCGCCAGCAGCCAACTGACTAGCGGGGGCACAGATACGCAGTATTTT.

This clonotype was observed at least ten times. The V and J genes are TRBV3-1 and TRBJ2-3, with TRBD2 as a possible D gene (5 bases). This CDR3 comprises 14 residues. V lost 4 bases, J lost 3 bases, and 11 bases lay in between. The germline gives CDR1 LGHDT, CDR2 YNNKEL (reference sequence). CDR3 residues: CASSPRVATDTQYF. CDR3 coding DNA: TGTGCCAGCAGCCCCCGGGTAGCGACAGATACGCAGTATTTT.

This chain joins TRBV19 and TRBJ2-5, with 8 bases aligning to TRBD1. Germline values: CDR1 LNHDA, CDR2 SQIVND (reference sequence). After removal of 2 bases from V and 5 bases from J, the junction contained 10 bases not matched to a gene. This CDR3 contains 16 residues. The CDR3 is CASSIQDRADRETQYF. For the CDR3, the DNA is TGTGCCAGTAGTATACAGGACAGGGCGGATCGCGAGACCCAGTACTTC.

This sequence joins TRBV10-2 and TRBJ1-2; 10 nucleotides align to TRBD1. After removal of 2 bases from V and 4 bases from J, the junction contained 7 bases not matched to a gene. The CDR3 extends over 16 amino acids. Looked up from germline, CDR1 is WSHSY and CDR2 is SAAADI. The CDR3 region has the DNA TGCGCCAGCAGTGAGGATCGGACAGGGGGAAGCTATGGCTACACCTTC. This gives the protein CASSEDRTGGSYGYTF.

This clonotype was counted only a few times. The CDR3: CASGSLSGQNYGYTF. CDR3 coding DNA: TGTGCCAGCGGATCCCTTTCGGGACAGAACTATGGCTACACCTTC. The gene calls are TRBV27 and TRBJ1-2; 7 bases match TRBD1. V was clipped by 8 bases and J by 2 bases; unmatched bases: 11. Looked up from germline, CDR1 is MNHEY and CDR2 is SMNVEV (reference sequence). This CDR3 spans 15 amino acids.

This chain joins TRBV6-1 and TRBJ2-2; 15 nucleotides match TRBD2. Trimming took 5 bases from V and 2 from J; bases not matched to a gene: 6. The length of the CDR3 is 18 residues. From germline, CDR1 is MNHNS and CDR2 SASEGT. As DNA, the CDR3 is TGTGCCAGCAGTTCCCGGACTAGCGGGGGGGTCAACACCGGGGAGCTGTTTTTT. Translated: CASSSRTSGGVNTGELFF.

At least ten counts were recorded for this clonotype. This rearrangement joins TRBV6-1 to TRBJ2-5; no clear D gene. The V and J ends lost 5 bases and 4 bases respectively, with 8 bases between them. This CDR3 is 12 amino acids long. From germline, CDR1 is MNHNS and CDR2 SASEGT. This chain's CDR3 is CASSMSGETQYF. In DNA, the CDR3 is TGTGCCAGCAGTATGTCGGGAGAGACCCAGTACTTC.

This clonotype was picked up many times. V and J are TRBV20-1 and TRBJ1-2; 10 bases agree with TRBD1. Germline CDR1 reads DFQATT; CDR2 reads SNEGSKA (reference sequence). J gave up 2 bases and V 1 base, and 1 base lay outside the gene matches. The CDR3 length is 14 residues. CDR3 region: CSARGTGGNYGYTF. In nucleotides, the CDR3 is TGCAGTGCTAGAGGGACAGGGGGGAACTATGGCTACACCTTC.

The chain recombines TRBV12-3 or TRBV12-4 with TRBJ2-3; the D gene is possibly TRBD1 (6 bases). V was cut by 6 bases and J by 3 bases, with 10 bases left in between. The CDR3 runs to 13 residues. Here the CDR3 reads CASSTQGTDTQYF. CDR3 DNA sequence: TGTGCCAGCAGCACGCAGGGGACAGATACGCAGTATTTT.